This T cell receptor (beta chain) was identified in a study of blood T cell repertoires in COVID-19. Study in general: T cells, B-cell-depleted T cells, or PBMCs provided the cDNA or gDNA that served as material.

In the source study's methods: The authors estimated nucleated cell counts from reference gene primer amplification. TCRdb's copy holds only in-frame clones and misses some; the assay was immunoSEQ multiplex PCR. V and J calls and clone size are those listed in that table; D and trimming were worked out from the DNA. The sample carries 100,000 to 150,000 clones, 84% recorded once. Sequenced input: peripheral blood. The clonotype was recovered from a woman aged 25 to 39 who had recovered from COVID-19.

For the CDR3, the DNA is TGTGCCAGTTCGTATGAAAAACTGTTTTTT. Translation gives CASSYEKLFF. The rearrangement uses TRBV2 and TRBJ1-4, with D unresolved. The CDR3 loop spans 10 amino acids. CDR1 and CDR2 from the germline V gene are SNHLY and FYNNEI. Trimming removed 9 bases from V and 6 bases from J, with 5 bases in between.